The 32 T cell receptor beta chains below all came from one sample that was sequenced in a study of control samples from healthy donors and cancer patients. Libraries were prepared by immunoSEQ multiplex PCR; TCRdb keeps only in-frame clonotypes and omits some of them. This table has 100,000 to 150,000 clones, 80% to 95% appearing once. Sequencing was performed on blood. The receptors were sampled from a young man in good health.

V is TRBV5-1 and J is TRBJ2-5, with D hard to call. The V gene lost 3 bases and the J gene lost 0 bases, with 3 bases spanning the gap. The CDR3 is 12 amino acids. Germline V gene sequence: CDR1 SGHRS, CDR2 YFSETQ. This CDR3 reads CASSWYQETQYF. CDR3 sequence (DNA): TGCGCCAGCAGCTGGTACCAAGAGACCCAGTACTTC.

The rearrangement links TRBV2 to TRBJ1-6, with TRBD1 identical over 9 bases. Germline loops: CDR1 SNHLY, CDR2 FYNNEI. J gave up 8 bases and V 7 bases, and 6 bases lay outside the gene matches. This CDR3 spans 14 amino acids. CDR3: CASTVTGGDSPLHF. DNA of the CDR3: TGTGCCAGCACTGTGACAGGGGGGGATTCACCCCTCCACTTT.

CDR3 DNA sequence: TGTGCCAGCAGCTTAGATCCTCAGGGGGCGATCACTGAAGCTTTCTTT. Its translation is CASSLDPQGAITEAFF. V usage is TRBV7-2 and J usage is TRBJ1-1, with 8 bases that match TRBD1. Germline assignment: CDR1 SGHTA and CDR2 FQGNSA. V trimming: 1 base; J trimming: 4 bases; junction bases outside the gene matches: 8. This CDR3 comprises 16 residues.

The rearrangement joins TRBV9 to TRBJ2-7, with 8 bases matching TRBD1. J gave up 2 bases and V 3 bases, and 4 bases lay outside the gene matches. The CDR3 is made up of 14 amino acids. In germline, CDR1 is SGDLS, CDR2 YYNGEE. The CDR3 protein is CASSGGQGTYEQYF. The CDR3 bases are TGTGCCAGCAGCGGAGGACAGGGAACCTACGAGCAGTACTTC.

The rearrangement uses TRBV2 and TRBJ2-3; 7 positions agree with TRBD2. This CDR3 region has 13 residues. Germline lookup yields CDR1 SNHLY and CDR2 FYNNEI. After removal of 1 base from V and 8 bases from J, the junction contained 3 bases not matched to a gene. CDR3 in amino acids: CASSEVGGGTQYF. CDR3 sequence (DNA): TGTGCCAGCAGTGAAGTGGGCGGGGGTACGCAGTATTTT.

This rearrangement joins TRBV27 to TRBJ1-6; D uncertain. In germline, CDR1 is MNHEY, CDR2 SMNVEV (reference sequence). Trimming removed 5 bases from V and 8 bases from J, with 16 bases in between. The CDR3 is made up of 15 amino acids. CDR3 DNA: TGTGCCAGCAGTGAGTCCTTCGTTCGGGATTCACCCCTCCACTTT. Amino acid sequence: CASSESFVRDSPLHF.

The chain carries TRBV2 and TRBJ1-3, with D unresolved. The germline V gene has CDR1 SNHLY and CDR2 FYNNEI. V was pared by 2 bases and J by 7 bases, with 15 bases between. CDR3 size: 15 residues. The CDR3 reads CASSESWATWNTIYF. CDR3 nucleotides: TGTGCCAGCAGTGAATCTTGGGCCACTTGGAACACCATATATTTT.

The chain is built from TRBV6-6 and TRBJ2-2, with TRBD1 as a possible D gene (5 bases). With 6 bases removed from V and 1 base from J, the gap between germline ends came to 15 bases. This CDR3 has 16 amino acids. The germline V gene encodes CDR1 MNHNY and CDR2 SVGAGI (reference sequence). Written as DNA, the CDR3 is TGTGCCAGCAGCCGTCGGACATTACAGAACACCGGGGAGCTGTTTTTT. Protein: CASSRRTLQNTGELFF.

The chain carries TRBV9 and TRBJ1-1, with D unresolved. The V end was cut by 9 bases, the J end by 3 bases, with 15 bases between. Germline lookup yields CDR1 SGDLS and CDR2 YYNGEE. There are 13 residues in the CDR3. The CDR3 reads CATSLGTDTEAFF. The CDR3, as DNA: TGTGCCACCTCCCTTGGTACTGACACTGAAGCTTTCTTT. Full variable domain (missing parts from reference TRBV9 and TRBJ1-1): DSGVTQTPKHLITATGQRVTLRCSPRSGDLSVYWYQQSLDQGLQFLIQYYNGEERAKGNILERFSAQQFPDLHSELNLSSLELGDSALYFCATSLGTDTEAFFGQGTRLTVV.

CDR3 sequence reads: CASSSPSLGEQFF. CDR3 coding DNA: TGTGCCAGCAGTTCCCCTTCCCTCGGTGAGCAGTTCTTC. This chain uses TRBV6-5 with TRBJ2-1; D not certain. This CDR3 region has 13 residues. Germline CDR1 and CDR2: MNHEY and SVGAGI. The V and J ends lost 4 bases and 9 bases respectively, with 13 bases between them.

V and J are TRBV6-5 and TRBJ1-2; 7 bases are shared with TRBD1. Unmatched junction bases numbered 5, after V lost 9 bases and J lost 4 bases. This CDR3 is 12 amino acids long. Germline V gene sequence: CDR1 MNHEY, CDR2 SVGAGI. CDR3 bases: TGTGCCAGTGCGGACAGGAGCTATGGCTACACCTTC. This codes for CASADRSYGYTF.

This clone appeared a single time. The chain couples TRBV4-1 to TRBJ2-7, with 9 bases that match TRBD1. Per germline, CDR1 MGHRA and CDR2 YSYEKL. This CDR3 region has 14 residues. The J segment lost 9 bases and the V segment lost 3 bases, leaving 9 bases of the junction unmatched. The CDR3 DNA reads TGCGCCAGCAGCCAGCCGGGACAGGGAAGAGGGCAGTACTTC. This translates into CASSQPGQGRGQYF.

The rearrangement joins TRBV12-5 to TRBJ2-4, with D possibly being TRBD2 (6 bases). Germline V gene lookup returns CDR1 LGHNT and CDR2 FRNRAP. CDR3 length equals 15 residues. V shed 6 bases and J shed 6 bases, with 18 bases lying between them. CDR3 protein: CASGTGDSNGNIQYF. Here the CDR3 DNA reads TGTGCTAGTGGGACGGGGGATAGCAACGGAAACATTCAGTACTTC. Full variable domain (remainder filled in from reference TRBV12-5 and TRBJ2-4): DARVTQTPRHKVTEMGQEVTMRCQPILGHNTVFWYRQTMMQGLELLAYFRNRAPLDDSGMPKDRFSAEMPDATLATLKIQPSEPRDSAVYFCASGTGDSNGNIQYFGAGTRLSVL.

The chain couples TRBV28 to TRBJ1-2, with no clear D. Germline CDR1 MDHEN, CDR2 SYDVKM. Trimming left V 1 base short and J 2 bases short, with 11 bases between. The CDR3 is 15 residues long. CDR3 DNA sequence: TGTGCCAGCAGTTTATTGAACCCTACAAACTATGGCTACACCTTC. Encoded protein: CASSLLNPTNYGYTF.

The chain combines TRBV9 with TRBJ2-7; D perhaps matches TRBD2 (5 bases). The germline V gene encodes CDR1 SGDLS and CDR2 YYNGEE. The CDR3 totals 14 residues. V lost 2 bases to trimming and J lost 1 base, with 10 bases between them. The CDR3 spells CASSVGSQSYEQYF. The CDR3 bases are TGTGCCAGCAGCGTGGGGAGTCAGTCCTACGAGCAGTACTTC.

This clone was seen a handful of times. The genes are TRBV2 and TRBJ2-2; 8 bases line up with TRBD1. From germline, CDR1 is SNHLY and CDR2 FYNNEI. The J segment lost 5 bases and the V segment lost 6 bases, leaving 5 bases of the junction unmatched. The CDR3 has 14 amino acids. The CDR3: CASREQGGTGELFF. The DNA of the CDR3 is TGTGCCAGCAGGGAACAGGGGGGTACCGGGGAGCTGTTTTTT.

Only a few counts were recorded for this clone. V is TRBV11-1 and J is TRBJ1-6; D is unresolved. V was trimmed by 4 bases and J by 4 bases, leaving 14 bases between them. Germline CDR1 reads SGHAT; CDR2 reads FQDESV (reference sequence). There are 16 residues in the CDR3. In DNA, the CDR3 is TGTGCCAGCAGCTCCGACACGCTCCTTTATAATTCACCCCTCCACTTT. Its protein is CASSSDTLLYNSPLHF. The whole variable domain, filled in from reference TRBV11-1 and TRBJ1-6, reads EAEVAQSPRYKITEKSQAVAFWCDPISGHATLYWYRQILGQGPELLVQFQDESVVDDSQLPKDRFSAERLKGVDSTLKIQPAELGDSAMYLCASSSDTLLYNSPLHFGNGTRLTVT.

The rearrangement links TRBV27 to TRBJ1-2; D is uncertain. The germline V gene has CDR1 MNHEY and CDR2 SMNVEV (reference sequence). The germline V and J ends were trimmed by 3 bases and 5 bases, with 16 bases remaining between them. The CDR3 consists of 15 residues. CDR3 nucleotide sequence: TGTGCCAGCAGTTTTAGCCCTAGCCCTACTTATGGCTACACCTTC. It encodes CASSFSPSPTYGYTF.

The sample holds a few counts of this clone. V gene TRBV6-2 or TRBV6-3 combines with J gene TRBJ1-2; D perhaps matches TRBD1 (5 bases). Germline loops: CDR1 MNHEY, CDR2 SVGEGT. This CDR3 has 16 amino acids. The V and J ends lost 0 bases and 2 bases respectively, with 13 bases between them. CDR3 loop: CASSYSIRGKNYGYTF. In nucleotides, the CDR3 is TGTGCCAGCAGTTACTCGATCCGGGGGAAAAACTATGGCTACACCTTC.

The rearrangement links TRBV19 to TRBJ2-2; D remains ambiguous. Trimming took off 3 bases at V and 5 bases at J, with 10 bases between the two ends. Per the germline V gene, CDR1 is LNHDA and CDR2 is SQIVND (reference sequence). The CDR3 contains 14 residues. CDR3 amino acids: CASSISRPTGELFF. The CDR3 DNA follows: TGTGCCAGTAGTATCTCCAGGCCGACCGGGGAGCTGTTTTTT. The full variable domain, rest sourced from reference TRBV19 and TRBJ2-2, is DGGITQSPKYLFRKEGQNVTLSCEQNLNHDAMYWYRQDPGQGLRLIYYSQIVNDFQKGDIAEGYSVSREKKESFPLTVTSAQKNPTAFYLCASSISRPTGELFFGEGSRLTVL.

V and J are TRBV11-2 and TRBJ2-5, with D unclear. Between the trimmed V and J ends, which lost 5 bases and 5 bases, there was a span of 12 bases. The CDR3 is 13 amino acids. The germline V gene has CDR1 SGHAT and CDR2 FQNNGV. The DNA for the CDR3 is TGTGCCAGCAGCAAAGGGTTTCAGGAGACCCAGTACTTC. It codes for CASSKGFQETQYF. Supplemented by reference TRBV11-2 and TRBJ2-5, the full variable domain reads EAGVAQSPRYKIIEKRQSVAFWCNPISGHATLYWYQQILGQGPKLLIQFQNNGVVDDSQLPKDRFSAERLKGVDSTLKIQPAKLEDSAVYLCASSKGFQETQYFGPGTRLLVL.

The V gene is TRBV5-1, the J gene TRBJ2-1; 15 bases are a match to TRBD2. V was pared by 4 bases and J by 9 bases, with 5 bases of the junction left unmatched. Per germline, CDR1 SGHRS and CDR2 YFSETQ. There are 15 residues in the CDR3. DNA of the CDR3: TGCGCCAGCAGCGGCGGGACTAGCGGGGGGAGTGAGCAGTTCTTC. Amino acids: CASSGGTSGGSEQFF.

This clone ranks as medium-sized. The chain combines TRBV6-4 with TRBJ2-2; 9 bases fit TRBD2. V lost 2 bases and J lost 4; bases outside the gene matches: 8. The CDR3 is 17 residues long. From germline, CDR1 is MRHNA and CDR2 SNTAGT. The CDR3: CASSDASSGAATGELFF. Here the CDR3 DNA reads TGTGCCAGCAGTGACGCCTCTAGCGGGGCTGCCACCGGGGAGCTGTTTTTT.

This rearrangement joins TRBV4-2 to TRBJ2-3; D perhaps matches TRBD2 (6 bases). V lost 5 bases, J lost 0 bases, and 15 bases lay in between. The CDR3 length is 16 residues. Germline lookup yields CDR1 LGHNA and CDR2 YNFKEQ. As DNA, the CDR3 is TGTGCCAGCAGCGTACTAGCTAAACGAAGCACAGATACGCAGTATTTT. This translates into CASSVLAKRSTDTQYF.

The V gene is TRBV18, the J gene TRBJ1-2; D not resolved. The CDR3 length is 15 residues. Trimming pared 0 bases from V and 0 bases from J, leaving 8 bases between. In germline, CDR1 is KGHSH, CDR2 LQKENI. In DNA form, the CDR3 reads TGTGCCAGCTCACCACCAAATCGGGCTAACTATGGCTACACCTTC. This codes for CASSPPNRANYGYTF.

The V call is TRBV19, the J call TRBJ1-4, with TRBD1 identical over 8 bases. J lost 6 bases, V lost 5 bases, and 11 bases had no gene match. The germline V gene has CDR1 LNHDA and CDR2 SQIVND (reference sequence). The CDR3 extends over 16 amino acids. The CDR3, as DNA: TGTGCCAGTAGTCAGACCTACAGGGGGGGTTATGAAAAACTGTTTTTT. Translation: CASSQTYRGGYEKLFF.

V is TRBV2 and J is TRBJ2-2; the D is unclear. CDR1 and CDR2 from the germline V gene are SNHLY and FYNNEI. The CDR3 runs to 13 residues. V was cut by 0 bases and J by 9 bases, with 8 bases left in between. DNA for the CDR3: TGTGCCAGCAGTGAAGCCATGGCCCGGGAGCTGTTTTTT. It yields the protein CASSEAMARELFF. The complete variable domain, with remaining parts taken from reference TRBV2 and TRBJ2-2, reads EPEVTQTPSHQVTQMGQEVILRCVPISNHLYFYWYRQILGQKVEFLVSFYNNEISEKSEIFDDQFSVERPDGSNFTLKIRSTKLEDSAMYFCASSEAMARELFFGEGSRLTVL.

This chain joins TRBV1 and TRBJ2-3; the table's D call of TRBD2 was not tested on the DNA. TRBV1 counts as a pseudogene. This CDR3 contains 14 residues. The DNA of the CDR3 is TGCACCGGCGAAAAAAGCGGGGGGGCAGATACGCAGTATTTT. The encoded protein is CTGEKSGGADTQYF.

This clone showed up just a few times. CDR3 in amino acids: CASSLQGQLLNEQYF. CDR3 DNA: TGCGCCAGCAGCTTGCAAGGGCAGCTACTAAACGAGCAGTACTTC. The J gene is TRBJ2-7, the V gene TRBV5-1; no reliable D call. Germline V gene sequence: CDR1 SGHRS, CDR2 YFSETQ. This CDR3 comprises 15 residues. V was cut by 1 base and J by 5 bases, with 16 bases left in between.

The chain has TRBV30 and TRBJ1-2, with 10 bases aligning to TRBD1. Germline lookup yields CDR1 GTSNPN and CDR2 SVGIG (reference sequence). V dropped 6 bases and J dropped 4; count of bases not matched to a gene: 8. The CDR3 extends over 14 amino acids. The CDR3 protein is CACVRDRGAYGYTF. CDR3 DNA sequence: TGTGCCTGTGTCCGGGACAGGGGAGCCTATGGCTACACCTTC. Full variable domain (outside the CDR3, taken from reference TRBV30 and TRBJ1-2): SQTIHQWPATLVQPVGSPLSLECTVEGTSNPNLYWYRQAAGRGLQLLFYSVGIGQISSEVPQNLSASRPQDRQFILSSKKLLLSDSGFYLCACVRDRGAYGYTFGSGTRLTVV.

The J gene is TRBJ1-5, the V gene TRBV5-1, with TRBD1 matching 9 bases. The CDR3 has 14 amino acids. V was clipped by 3 bases and J by 6 bases; unmatched bases: 4. In germline, CDR1 is SGHRS, CDR2 YFSETQ. DNA for the CDR3: TGCGCCAGCAGCTCCCGGGACAGGGCTCAGCCCCAGCATTTT. Protein product: CASSSRDRAQPQHF.

The rearrangement joins TRBV6-6 to TRBJ2-2; D remains unclear. Germline values: CDR1 MNHNY, CDR2 SVGAGI (reference sequence). CDR3 length: 14 amino acids. V shed 7 bases and J shed 5 bases, with 14 bases lying between them. CDR3 bases: TGTGCCAGCACCTCCCAAACCCAAACCGGGGAGCTGTTTTTT. Protein sequence: CASTSQTQTGELFF.